Listed below are T cell receptor beta chains from one sample, sequenced in a study of cytomegalovirus exposure and HLA in healthy donors. Sequencing was performed with immunoSEQ multiplex PCR; in TCRdb, only in-frame clones are kept and a portion is missing. The data contain about 160,000 clones, over 65% of them seen just once; the ten biggest clones take up 4% to 5%. Specimen: PBMCs. These receptors came from a man aged 18-30 years in good health and CMV-seropositive. Both conserved end residues are trimmed from each CDR3.

v_call: TRBV12-5
j_call: TRBJ1-1
cdr3_aa: ASGLVYEFNTEAF

v_call: TRBV7-9
j_call: TRBJ1-2
cdr3_aa: ASSLTPNYGYT

v_call: TRBV21-1
j_call: TRBJ1-2
cdr3_aa: ASSNSGNRIGRYGYT

v_call: TRBV6-5
j_call: TRBJ1-1
cdr3_aa: ASSYRQGGTEAF

v_call: TRBV7-9
j_call: TRBJ1-5
cdr3_aa: ASSWGQNQPQH

v_call: TRBV11-2
j_call: TRBJ1-1
cdr3_aa: ASSRGQGGTEAF

v_call: TRBV30
j_call: TRBJ1-3
cdr3_aa: ACQGSGNTIY

v_call: TRBV27
j_call: TRBJ1-1
cdr3_aa: ASPKEGTEAF

v_call: TRBV5-8
j_call: TRBJ2-5
cdr3_aa: ASSSHRVGRRETQY

v_call: TRBV27
j_call: TRBJ2-3
cdr3_aa: ASSLTSGGKTQY

v_call: TRBV28
j_call: TRBJ1-1
cdr3_aa: ASRTGGTEAF

v_call: TRBV7-9
j_call: TRBJ1-1
cdr3_aa: ASSLVPRNTEAF

v_call: TRBV11-2
j_call: TRBJ1-2
cdr3_aa: ASSPEGRGAGGYT

v_call: TRBV2
j_call: TRBJ2-3
cdr3_aa: ASSDLLAADTQY

v_call: TRBV19
j_call: TRBJ2-1
cdr3_aa: ASRNPSSYNEQF

v_call: TRBV14
j_call: TRBJ2-3
cdr3_aa: ASSPRQGRVGTQY

v_call: TRBV5-6
j_call: TRBJ2-5
cdr3_aa: ASSQRLAGETQY

v_call: TRBV6-1
j_call: TRBJ1-4
cdr3_aa: ASSEKPGTGGEKLF

v_call: TRBV11-2
j_call: TRBJ1-2
cdr3_aa: ASSSEPRARGYT

v_call: TRBV18
j_call: TRBJ1-1
cdr3_aa: ASSPGQDTEAF

v_call: TRBV19
j_call: TRBJ1-5
cdr3_aa: ASRTTWRRKSNQPQH

v_call: TRBV5-1
j_call: TRBJ2-2
cdr3_aa: ASSLGSSGRSGELF

v_call: TRBV18
j_call: TRBJ1-6
cdr3_aa: ASSHQDRSSPLH

v_call: TRBV7-9
j_call: TRBJ2-5
cdr3_aa: ASSSQLVAGTQY

v_call: TRBV7-6
j_call: TRBJ1-1
cdr3_aa: ASSSHENTEAF

v_call: TRBV19
j_call: TRBJ1-1
cdr3_aa: ASMGGQGGTEAF

v_call: TRBV27
j_call: TRBJ2-2
cdr3_aa: ASSYRQGPPFGELF

v_call: TRBV5-1
j_call: TRBJ2-3
cdr3_aa: ASAPLWMRIAGDDTDTQY

v_call: TRBV2
j_call: TRBJ1-1
cdr3_aa: ASYGQGGPEAF

v_call: TRBV27
j_call: TRBJ2-3
cdr3_aa: ASSFLGADTSTDTQY

v_call: TRBV14
j_call: TRBJ2-1
cdr3_aa: ASSQDMISSYNEQF

v_call: TRBV19
j_call: TRBJ1-1
cdr3_aa: ASSRDRVTEAF

v_call: TRBV5-1
j_call: TRBJ1-1
cdr3_aa: ASSQDRTEAF

v_call: TRBV27
j_call: TRBJ2-1
cdr3_aa: ASSLPLAGGPYNEQF

v_call: TRBV6-6
j_call: TRBJ2-3
cdr3_aa: ASSTLESDTQY

v_call: TRBV4-1
j_call: TRBJ2-5
cdr3_aa: ASSPSPRGPETQY

v_call: TRBV11-3
j_call: TRBJ2-1
cdr3_aa: ASSSNRVGNEQF

v_call: TRBV7-9
j_call: TRBJ1-1
cdr3_aa: ASSLGQGLAF

v_call: TRBV9
j_call: TRBJ1-1
cdr3_aa: ASSVGPTGNTEAF